The text below deals with one TCR beta chain. V dropped 3 bases and J dropped 5; count of bases not matched to a gene: 7. Germline CDR1 is MGHDK and CDR2 is SYGVNS. The CDR3 covers 15 residues. Sequencing used immunoSEQ multiplex PCR; TCRdb keeps in-frame clones, though not all of them. The profile shows 50,000 to 70,000 clones, around nine tenths of them singletons. The data belong to a study of blood T cell repertoires in COVID-19. On the study more broadly: The analysed material was cDNA or gDNA that came from T cells, B-cell-depleted T cells, or PBMCs.

The sample taken for sequencing was peripheral blood. The chain has TRBV25-1 and TRBJ1-5; 7 positions agree with TRBD1. The clonotype comes from a human donor with active COVID-19. The donor label of this sample is uncertain. Here the CDR3 DNA reads TGTGCCAGCAGTGATCCCCGACAGGGTGATCAGCCCCAGCATTTT. Its protein is CASSDPRQGDQPQHF. Full variable domain (remainder filled in from reference TRBV25-1 and TRBJ1-5): EADIYQTPRYLVIGTGKKITLECSQTMGHDKMYWYQQDPGMELHLIHYSYGVNSTEKGDLSSESTVSRIRTEHFPLTLESARPSHTSQYLCASSDPRQGDQPQHFGDGTRLSIL.